This entry lists 13 T cell receptor beta chains sequenced from one sample in a study of T cell repertoires in cytomegalovirus infection. TCRdb independently ran MiXCR on the reads; one entry per CDR3 protein. Of some 110,000 distinct CDR3 sequences in the sample, roughly a third were seen once. These receptors lack a known antigen. Specimen: CD8+ T cells from cultured PBMCs, collected from culture after CMV antigen stimulation. The receptor set was obtained from a human donor in good health (CMV status not recorded). Some clones in this sample may be carry-over from other donors' samples.

There are a few counts of this clonotype. This chain joins TRBV19 and TRBJ1-5; D not certain. Looked up from germline, CDR1 is LNHDA and CDR2 is SQIVND (reference sequence). Trimming cost V 1 base and J 0 bases, with 4 bases left between them. CDR3 length: 14 amino acids. CDR3 in amino acids: CASSIGDSNQPQHF. The DNA for the CDR3 is TGTGCCAGTAGTATAGGAGATAGCAATCAGCCCCAGCATTTT.

The rearrangement links TRBV10-3 to TRBJ2-1, with 7 bases that match TRBD1. CDR3 length equals 15 residues. CDR1 and CDR2 from the germline V gene are ENHRY and SYGVKD. Trimming removed 4 bases from V and 4 bases from J; junction bases left unmatched: 7. CDR3 nucleotides: TGTGCCATCAGTGTCCAGGGGGAGCCGTACAATGAGCAGTTCTTC. Encoded protein: CAISVQGEPYNEQFF.

The chain carries TRBV6-6 and TRBJ2-5; 10 bases fit TRBD1. The length of the CDR3 is 14 residues. The V gene end was trimmed by 7 bases and the J gene end by 5 bases; junction bases not matched to a gene: 7. CDR1 MNHNY and CDR2 SVGAGI come from the germline V gene (reference sequence). For the CDR3, the DNA is TGTGCCAGCACCACGACAGGGGGCGCGGAGACCCAGTACTTC. Translating gives CASTTTGGAETQYF.

This clonotype occurred a few times. The J gene is TRBJ2-1, the V gene TRBV7-2; a weak D match, TRBD1 (5 bases). Trimming removed 5 bases at V and 3 bases at J, with 11 bases between. This CDR3 contains 14 residues. Germline lookup yields CDR1 SGHTA and CDR2 FQGNSA. CDR3 DNA: TGTGCCAGCAGCATGACGACAGTCTACAATGAGCAGTTCTTC. Translation gives CASSMTTVYNEQFF.

This rearrangement joins TRBV5-1 to TRBJ2-7, with D perhaps TRBD1 (5 bases). V lost 3 bases, J lost 0 bases, and 7 bases lay in between. The CDR3 extends over 13 amino acids. Germline CDR1 and CDR2: SGHRS and YFSETQ. The chain's CDR3 is CASSSDSSYEQYF. The CDR3 coding sequence is TGCGCCAGCAGCTCCGACAGCTCCTACGAGCAGTACTTC.

This clonotype occurred a few times. The chain has TRBV5-1 and TRBJ2-7; D gene uncertain. The CDR3 totals 14 residues. Trimming removed 1 base at V and 5 bases at J, with 13 bases between. Germline CDR1 is SGHRS and CDR2 is YFSETQ. The CDR3 reads CASSLRGSGNEQYF. CDR3 DNA: TGCGCCAGCAGCTTGCGAGGTAGTGGCAACGAGCAGTACTTC.

The J gene is TRBJ2-1, the V gene TRBV4-2, with a possible D match to TRBD2 (5 bases). V shed 6 bases and J shed 2 bases, with 17 bases lying between them. Germline V CDR1 and CDR2: LGHNA, YNFKEQ. The CDR3 spans 16 residues. CDR3 amino acids: CASSPRLATPYNEQFF. For the CDR3, the DNA is TGTGCCAGCAGTCCCCGGCTAGCTACCCCCTACAATGAGCAGTTCTTC.

This clonotype was detected only a few times. This sequence joins TRBV6-4 and TRBJ2-3, with D possibly TRBD1 on 5 matching bases. The CDR3 has 13 amino acids. CDR1 MRHNA and CDR2 SNTAGT come from the germline V gene. V was clipped by 2 bases and J by 2 bases, with 5 bases between them. In DNA, the CDR3 is TGTGCCAGCAGTGACGGGGCCACAGATACGCAGTATTTT. Its protein product is CASSDGATDTQYF.

This clonotype was detected ten times or more. This sequence joins TRBV7-2 and TRBJ2-1, with a tentative D call TRBD1 (5 bases). Trimming took 2 bases from V and 2 from J, leaving 10 bases between them. CDR1 is SGHTA and CDR2 is FQGNSA in the germline V gene. The CDR3 runs to 15 residues. The CDR3 DNA reads as TGTGCCAGCAGCTTAACAGGCGCCCCCTACAATGAGCAGTTCTTC. Protein: CASSLTGAPYNEQFF. Full variable domain (outside the CDR3, taken from reference TRBV7-2 and TRBJ2-1): GAGVSQSPSNKVTEKGKDVELRCDPISGHTALYWYRQSLGQGLEFLIYFQGNSAPDKSGLPSDRFSAERTGGSVSTLTIQRTQQEDSAVYLCASSLTGAPYNEQFFGPGTRLTVL.

The chain has TRBV6-2 or TRBV6-3 and TRBJ2-5; D might be TRBD2 (6 bases). Germline-derived CDR1 and CDR2 are MNHEY and SVGEGT. The CDR3 loop spans 17 amino acids. Trimming shortened V by 0 bases and J by 4 bases, and 18 bases separated the two germline ends. The CDR3 coding sequence is TGTGCCAGCAGTTACTCGATGGGTCCGCGGGGAGGAGAGACCCAGTACTTC. Amino acid sequence: CASSYSMGPRGGETQYF.

The chain uses TRBV6-1 and TRBJ1-1, with D possibly being TRBD1 (5 bases). Between the trimmed V and J ends, which lost 8 bases and 1 base, there was a span of 14 bases. Germline loops: CDR1 MNHNS, CDR2 SASEGT. There are 14 residues in the CDR3. Here the CDR3 DNA reads TGTGCCAGCTCCCCCGGGACGGAGAACACTGAAGCTTTCTTT. This gives the protein CASSPGTENTEAFF.

This clonotype was observed a few times. The chain uses TRBV11-2 and TRBJ1-1; tentatively, D is TRBD1 (5 bases). The CDR3 runs 14 residues. Germline V gives CDR1 SGHAT, CDR2 FQNNGV. Trimming removed 3 bases at V and 8 bases at J, with 16 bases between. In DNA, the CDR3 is TGTGCCAGCAGCTTGGCTGGGACGATCTGGGAAGCTTTCTTT. It yields the protein CASSLAGTIWEAFF.

This clonotype has only a few counts. The chain has TRBV20-1 and TRBJ2-7; D possibly matches TRBD1 or TRBD2 (6 bases each). The V and J ends lost 0 bases and 2 bases respectively, with 26 bases between them. This CDR3 has 19 amino acids. Germline values: CDR1 DFQATT, CDR2 SNEGSKA (reference sequence). CDR3 loop: CSARDLKGGEVLSPYEQYF. In DNA form, the CDR3 reads TGCAGTGCTAGAGATCTTAAGGGGGGCGAGGTTCTGTCACCCTACGAGCAGTACTTC.